This record looks at one T cell receptor (beta chain) sequence and its context. Its cognate antigen is unknown. Libraries of TRB cDNA were made by 5' RACE and carried UMIs. TCRdb reworked the 5' RACE reads into one entry per CDR3 protein, no DNA. Its clone listing holds under 85,000 distinct CDR3 sequences. CDR1 SQVTM and CDR2 ANQGSEA come from the germline V gene. CDR3 length: 15 residues. The data were taken from a study of CXCR3-negative and CXCR3-positive naive CD8 T cells. Study-wide results and caveats: Partially decreased CXCR3 expression was recorded after cryopreservation, and fresh PBMCs were used in most assays.

The rearrangement joins TRBV29-1 to TRBJ2-5; TCRdb's D gene call, TRBD2, goes unchecked for lack of DNA. The TCR comes from a human donor in good health. Some clones in this sample may be carry-over from other donors' samples. Specimen: naive CXCR3- CD8+ T cells from blood. Subset given: CD45RO-CCR7+CD27+CD95- naive CD8+ T cells lacking CXCR3 (TNR3-). CDR3 loop: CSVVLAGEAQETQYF. The variable domain in full, with the rest retrieved from reference TRBV29-1 and TRBJ2-5, is SAVISQKPSRDICQRGTSLTIQCQVDSQVTMMFWYRQQPGQSLTLIATANQGSEATYESGFVIDKFPISRPNLTFSTLTVSNMSPEDSSIYLCSVVLAGEAQETQYFGPGTRLLVL.